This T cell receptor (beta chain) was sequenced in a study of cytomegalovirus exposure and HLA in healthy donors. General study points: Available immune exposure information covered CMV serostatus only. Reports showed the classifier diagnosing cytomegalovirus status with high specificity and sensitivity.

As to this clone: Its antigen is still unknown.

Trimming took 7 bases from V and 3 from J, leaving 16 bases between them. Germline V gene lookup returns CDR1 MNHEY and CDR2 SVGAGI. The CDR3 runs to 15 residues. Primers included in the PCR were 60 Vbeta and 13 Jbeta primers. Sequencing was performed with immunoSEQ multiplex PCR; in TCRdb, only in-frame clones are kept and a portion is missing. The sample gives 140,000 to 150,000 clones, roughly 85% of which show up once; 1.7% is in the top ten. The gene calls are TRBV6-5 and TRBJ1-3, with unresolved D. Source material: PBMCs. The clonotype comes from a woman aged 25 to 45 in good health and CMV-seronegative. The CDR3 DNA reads TGTGCCAGCACCATAGACGGGAGGGATGGAAACACCATATATTTT. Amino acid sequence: CASTIDGRDGNTIYF.